This is a list of T cell receptor beta chains from one sample in a study of CD8+CD57+ T cells in acquired aplastic anemia. MiXCR, run by TCRdb on the reads, gives a single entry per CDR3 protein. Of fewer than 80,000 distinct CDR3 sequences listed, roughly three quarters were seen once; the top ten hold roughly 80%. Sequenced sample: sorted CD4+, CD8+, or CD8+CD57+ T cells (not recorded which) from PBMCs. The receptor source for this set is a human donor with aplastic anemia. Both conserved end residues are part of each CDR3. The D gene is left open where the match is weak. Rows give clone size only sometimes, using once, few, many, or a class for an expanded clone.

>.|TRBJ1-1|.|TRBV7-9
CASSFTGEAFF
TGTGCCAGCAGCTTCACAGGGGAAGCTTTCTTT
>.|TRBJ1-2|.|TRBV7-8
CASSLSSQAYGYTF
TGTGCCAGCAGCTTATCGTCACAGGCTTATGGCTACACCTTC
>TRBD1|TRBJ1-1|.|TRBV7-9
CASSATGGEVHRAFF
TGTGCCAGCAGCGCAACAGGGGGCGAGGTTCACCGCGCTTTCTTT
>.|TRBJ2-7|.|TRBV25-1
CATQGIAYEQYF
TGTGCCACCCAGGGAATCGCCTACGAGCAGTACTTC
>.|TRBJ2-7|.|TRBV7-6
CASSLEPNSYEQYF
TGTGCCAGCAGCTTAGAACCCAACAGCTACGAGCAGTACTTC
>.|TRBJ1-2|.|TRBV7-8
CASSSGGGGYGYTF
TGTGCCAGCAGCTCCGGCGGGGGAGGCTATGGCTACACCTTC
>.|TRBJ2-7|.|TRBV11-2
CASSLGQVYEQYF
TGTGCCAGCAGCCTAGGGCAGGTCTACGAGCAGTACTTC
>.|TRBJ1-5|.|TRBV2
CASIPSRASNQPQHF
TGTGCCAGCATCCCTAGCAGAGCGAGCAATCAGCCCCAGCATTTT
>.|TRBJ2-7|.|TRBV20-1
CSATRGGSGLSYEQYF
TGCAGTGCTACCAGGGGGGGGAGCGGGTTGTCCTACGAGCAGTACTTC
>TRBD2|TRBJ2-3|few|TRBV24-1
CATSDRTSGSADTQYF
TGTGCCACCAGTGATCGTACTAGCGGGAGTGCAGATACGCAGTATTTT
>.|TRBJ2-3|.|TRBV7-8
CASSLARGFDTDTQYF
TGTGCCAGCAGCTTAGCGCGGGGATTCGACACAGATACGCAGTATTTT
>.|TRBJ2-7|.|TRBV7-2
CASSSPVYEQYF
TGTGCCAGCAGCTCCCCAGTCTACGAGCAGTACTTC
>TRBD1|TRBJ1-4|.|TRBV19
CASSEPTGLYEKLFF
TGTGCCAGTAGCGAGCCGACAGGGCTTTATGAAAAACTGTTTTTT
>TRBD1|TRBJ1-1|.|TRBV29-1
CSVLGQGISEAFF
TGCAGCGTTCTGGGACAGGGGATCTCCGAAGCTTTCTTT
>.|TRBJ2-7|.|TRBV7-4
CASSPGAEQYF
TGTGCCAGCAGCCCAGGTGCCGAGCAGTACTTC
>.|TRBJ2-5|.|TRBV2
CASSEGLRAQDTQYF
TGTGCCAGCAGTGAAGGACTCAGGGCCCAAGATACCCAGTACTTC
>.|TRBJ2-7|few|TRBV7-2
CASSFSYEQYF
TGTGCCAGCAGCTTCTCCTACGAGCAGTACTTC
>.|TRBJ2-2|.|TRBV11-1
CASSSAGTTNTGELFF
TGTGCCAGCAGCTCTGCCGGGACCACGAACACCGGGGAGCTGTTTTTT
>.|TRBJ2-7|once|TRBV10-3
CAISESGRESSYEQYF
TGTGCCATCAGTGAGTCGGGACGGGAGAGCTCCTACGAGCAGTACTTC
>TRBD1|TRBJ2-1|.|TRBV6-1
CASSASGQPYNEQFF
TGTGCCAGCAGTGCTTCGGGACAGCCTTACAATGAGCAGTTCTTC
>TRBD2|TRBJ2-7|.|TRBV25-1
CASSEIPGLAGSEQYF
TGTGCCAGCAGTGAGATCCCGGGACTAGCGGGCTCCGAGCAGTACTTC
>.|TRBJ2-5|.|TRBV5-8
CASLYGTQETQYF
TGTGCCAGCCTCTACGGGACTCAAGAGACCCAGTACTTC
>.|TRBJ2-1|once|TRBV12-3/TRBV12-4
CASRQLNEQFF
TGTGCCAGCAGACAGCTCAATGAGCAGTTCTTC
>.|TRBJ2-7|few|TRBV2
CASSDDGRGAYEQYF
TGTGCCAGCAGTGACGACGGGAGAGGTGCGTACGAGCAGTACTTC
>TRBD1|TRBJ2-7|.|TRBV7-2
CASSLRYRGSEQYF
TGTGCCAGCAGCTTACGATACAGGGGTAGCGAGCAGTACTTC
>TRBD1|TRBJ1-2|.|TRBV15
CATSKGTGGPHGYTF
TGTGCCACCAGCAAGGGGACAGGGGGCCCCCATGGCTACACCTTC
>TRBD1|TRBJ1-6|many|TRBV9
CASSAGTVTYNSPLHF
TGTGCCAGCAGCGCCGGGACAGTCACCTATAATTCACCCCTCCACTTT
>.|TRBJ1-1|.|TRBV29-1
CSYTQEGPGTEAFF
TGCAGCTATACCCAAGAGGGGCCTGGCACTGAAGCTTTCTTT
>TRBD2|TRBJ2-1|.|TRBV11-2
CASSLTSGRANEQFF
TGTGCCAGCAGCTTAACTAGCGGGAGGGCCAATGAGCAGTTCTTC
>TRBD1|TRBJ2-1|.|TRBV15
CATSREWTGDYNEQFF
TGTGCCACCAGCAGAGAATGGACAGGCGATTACAATGAGCAGTTCTTC
>.|TRBJ2-7|once|TRBV28
CASSRGAQYF
TGTGCCAGCAGCCGTGGGGCCCAGTACTTC
>.|TRBJ2-1|.|TRBV7-9
CASSLVFSQFF
TGTGCCAGCAGCTTAGTCTTTTCGCAGTTCTTC
>.|TRBJ2-5|.|TRBV25-1
CASTAGGLETQYF
TGTGCCAGCACGGCAGGAGGACTAGAGACCCAGTACTTC
>.|TRBJ1-4|.|TRBV5-4
CASSLPGSANEKLFF
TGTGCCAGCAGCCTCCCAGGATCGGCTAATGAAAAACTGTTTTTT
>.|TRBJ2-7|.|TRBV9
CASTQVGYEQYF
TGTGCCAGCACCCAGGTGGGCTACGAGCAGTACTTC
>TRBD1|TRBJ1-5|.|TRBV24-1
CATEDREGDQPQHF
TGTGCCACCGAAGACAGGGAGGGGGATCAGCCCCAGCATTTT
>.|TRBJ2-7|.|TRBV2
CASTEDSLGGVF
TGTGCCAGCACAGAGGACAGCCTTGGGGGGGTCTTC
>TRBD2|TRBJ2-5|.|TRBV15
CATSRDQGTSGMKTQYF
TGTGCCACCAGCAGAGATCAGGGGACTAGCGGGATGAAGACCCAGTACTTC
>.|TRBJ2-7|few|TRBV7-9
CASSFAELYEQYF
TGTGCCAGCAGCTTTGCGGAGCTCTACGAGCAGTACTTC
>.|TRBJ2-5|.|TRBV7-9
CASSFVGEETQYF
TGTGCCAGCAGCTTTGTTGGAGAAGAGACCCAGTACTTC
>TRBD1|TRBJ2-7|.|TRBV12-3/TRBV12-4
CASSPQGDGGFYEQYF
TGTGCCAGCAGTCCTCAGGGGGACGGCGGCTTCTACGAGCAGTACTTC
>.|TRBJ1-1|few|TRBV6-4
CASSDSGTTEAFF
TGTGCCAGCAGTGACTCGGGAACCACTGAAGCTTTCTTT
>TRBD1|TRBJ2-1|.|TRBV2
CARIRYRGGSYNEQFF
TGTGCCAGGATTCGATACAGGGGTGGTTCCTACAATGAGCAGTTCTTC
>TRBD1|TRBJ1-2|few|TRBV25-1
CARVQDRGRGGYTF
TGTGCCAGAGTCCAGGACAGGGGGCGCGGTGGCTACACCTTC
>TRBD1|TRBJ1-1|.|TRBV5-1
CASSFGTGGMNTEAFF
TGCGCCAGCAGCTTTGGGACAGGGGGTATGAACACTGAAGCTTTCTTT
>TRBD1|TRBJ1-2|.|TRBV20-1
CSANQGQLSYGYTF
TGCAGTGCCAACCAGGGACAGCTTAGCTATGGCTACACCTTC
>TRBD1|TRBJ1-1|.|TRBV6-5
CASSYSTGERWTEAFF
TGTGCCAGCAGTTACTCGACAGGGGAGCGGTGGACTGAAGCTTTCTTT
>TRBD1|TRBJ1-1|.|TRBV19
CASRTGADTEAFF
TGTGCCAGCAGGACAGGGGCTGACACTGAAGCTTTCTTT
>TRBD1|TRBJ1-5|.|TRBV2
CASRETGDQPQHF
TGTGCCAGCAGGGAAACAGGGGATCAGCCCCAGCATTTT
>.|TRBJ2-1|.|TRBV12-3/TRBV12-4
CASSFPRGSYNEQFF
TGTGCCAGCAGTTTCCCCCGGGGATCCTACAATGAGCAGTTCTTC